This T cell receptor (beta chain) was recorded in a study of identical twins. General study points: Invariant cells of the MAIT and iNKT types might have partly distorted the zero-insertion analyses. Memory repertoires showed no such pattern, whereas abundant cord blood beta clonotypes carried fewer insertions.

Template switching added a universal primer binding site, and final cDNA carried unique molecular identifiers. TCRdb processed the 5' RACE reads anew with MiXCR; each CDR3 protein has one entry. The sample holds about 690,000 distinct CDR3 sequences, approximately 6% seen once. This CDR3 is 20 amino acids long. Trimming removed 1 base from V and 0 bases from J, with 23 bases in between. Per the germline V gene, CDR1 is SGHRS and CDR2 is YFSETQ. There are a few counts of this clonotype. Antigen unknown. The receptor was derived from a man younger than 35 in good health. V and J are TRBV5-1 and TRBJ2-1; D may be TRBD1 (5 bases). The sample was naive T cells sorted from blood. The CDR3 reads CASSLSVLGPIRSSYNEQFF. In DNA, the CDR3 is TGCGCCAGCAGCTTGTCGGTTCTGGGGCCCATCCGGAGCTCCTACAATGAGCAGTTCTTC.